These T cell receptor beta chains were read from a single sample in a study of cytomegalovirus exposure and HLA in healthy donors. The method was immunoSEQ multiplex PCR; TCRdb's version includes in-frame clones alone and lacks a portion of them. The table lists approximately 120,000 clones, around 78% of them singletons. The specimen sequenced was PBMCs. Receptor source: a man younger than 30 in good health and CMV-seropositive. The CDR3 runs from the conserved cysteine through the conserved F or W. The order of the fields is V gene, clone size, J gene, D gene, CDR3 protein, CDR3 DNA. D genes are given only for firm matches. The size field is filled for only some rows; it gives once, few, many or a size class.

TRBV11-2	once	TRBJ1-1	.	CASSFYSAEAFF	TGTGCCAGCAGCTTTTATTCAGCTGAAGCTTTCTTT
TRBV5-1	once	TRBJ1-6	.	CASSLTPLPSYNSPLHF	TGCGCCAGCAGCTTGACTCCCCTCCCGAGTTATAATTCACCCCTCCACTTT
TRBV19	.	TRBJ1-4	.	CASSLSTTNEKLFF	TGTGCCAGTAGTCTTAGTACAACTAATGAAAAACTGTTTTTT
TRBV7-6	.	TRBJ1-1	.	CASSFGGHTEAFF	TGTGCCAGCAGCTTCGGGGGACACACTGAAGCTTTCTTT
TRBV14	.	TRBJ1-2	.	CASSQYGYGYTF	TGTGCCAGCAGCCAGTACGGCTATGGCTACACCTTC
TRBV19	.	TRBJ1-5	.	CASRVGVSNQPQHF	TGTGCCAGTAGGGTCGGTGTCAGCAATCAGCCCCAGCATTTT
TRBV7-3	.	TRBJ2-7	.	CASSSGVSYEQYF	TGTGCCAGCAGCTCGGGGGTCTCCTACGAGCAGTACTTC
TRBV5-4	.	TRBJ1-1	.	CASSLGGGATEAFF	TGTGCCAGCAGCTTGGGGGGAGGGGCCACTGAAGCTTTCTTT
TRBV6-1	few	TRBJ2-1	.	CASREGLAASYNEQFF	TGTGCCAGCAGGGAAGGGTTAGCGGCCTCCTACAATGAGCAGTTCTTC
TRBV7-9	.	TRBJ2-7	TRBD1	CASSQDRGGDYEQYF	TGTGCCAGCAGCCAAGACAGGGGGGGAGACTACGAGCAGTACTTC
TRBV19	.	TRBJ1-5	.	CASRGEGPQHF	TGTGCCAGTAGGGGAGAGGGGCCCCAGCATTTT
TRBV2	.	TRBJ2-5	.	CASSPQAGFLETQYF	TGTGCCAGCAGTCCCCAGGCGGGTTTTTTAGAGACCCAGTACTTC
TRBV5-1	.	TRBJ1-6	TRBD1	CASSFTGTGAPLHF	TGCGCCAGCAGCTTCACTGGGACAGGGGCACCCCTCCACTTT
TRBV7-9	.	TRBJ1-4	.	CASSYDPGRGEKLFF	TGTGCCAGCAGCTACGACCCAGGGAGGGGTGAAAAACTGTTTTTT
TRBV7-9	.	TRBJ2-2	.	CASSPIGAGELFF	TGTGCCAGCAGCCCGATAGGAGCCGGGGAGCTGTTTTTT
TRBV30	.	TRBJ2-7	TRBD1	CAWSPGGTGMYEQYF	TGTGCCTGGAGCCCCGGGGGGACAGGGATGTACGAGCAGTACTTC
TRBV5-5	.	TRBJ2-7	TRBD1	CASSGDRAYEQYF	TGTGCCAGCAGCGGGGACAGAGCTTACGAGCAGTACTTC
TRBV27	once	TRBJ2-2	TRBD1	CASTYSGTGGGGELFF	TGTGCCAGCACCTACTCCGGGACAGGGGGCGGCGGGGAGCTGTTTTTT
TRBV5-4	.	TRBJ2-1	.	CASGEGGPYEQFF	TGTGCCAGCGGGGAGGGGGGGCCCTATGAGCAGTTCTTC
TRBV11-2	.	TRBJ2-1	TRBD2	CASRGTSGGLIEQFF	TGTGCCAGCAGGGGGACTAGCGGGGGGCTTATTGAGCAGTTCTTC
TRBV19	.	TRBJ2-1	.	CASSIDRTNNEQFF	TGTGCCAGTAGTATAGACCGGACAAACAATGAGCAGTTCTTC
TRBV7-9	.	TRBJ1-1	.	CASSVLGEGREAAFF	TGTGCCAGCAGCGTCCTGGGTGAAGGGCGGGAGGCAGCTTTCTTT
TRBV19	.	TRBJ1-4	TRBD1	CASSSWTGLELFF	TGTGCCAGTAGTTCCTGGACAGGGTTGGAACTGTTTTTT
TRBV9	once	TRBJ2-3	.	CASSVEGGPDTQYF	TGTGCCAGCAGCGTAGAGGGGGGGCCAGATACGCAGTATTTT
TRBV9	.	TRBJ2-2	.	CASSVVSEANTGELFF	TGTGCCAGCAGCGTAGTTAGCGAGGCGAACACCGGGGAGCTGTTTTTT
TRBV9	.	TRBJ1-2	.	CASSVGRREDYGYTF	TGTGCCAGCAGCGTAGGACGAAGGGAGGACTATGGCTACACCTTC
TRBV19	.	TRBJ1-4	.	CASSIVPAANEKLFF	TGTGCCAGTAGTATAGTTCCTGCGGCTAATGAAAAACTGTTTTTT
TRBV19	.	TRBJ2-3	.	CASSSRTVSTDTQYF	TGTGCCAGTAGTTCCCGGACAGTGAGCACAGATACGCAGTATTTT
TRBV4-1	.	TRBJ2-1	TRBD2	CASSQGLAGAYNEQFF	TGCGCCAGCAGCCAAGGACTAGCGGGGGCCTACAATGAGCAGTTCTTC
TRBV6-1	.	TRBJ1-4	TRBD1	CASSHRGGLNRKLFF	TGTGCCAGCAGCCACAGGGGGGGGCTTAATAGAAAACTGTTTTTT
TRBV7-2	.	TRBJ1-2	.	CASTRTGYYGYTF	TGTGCCAGCACCCGAACAGGGTATTATGGCTACACCTTC
TRBV6-6	.	TRBJ2-7	TRBD2	CASTGGSISYEQYF	TGTGCCAGCACGGGGGGATCTATCTCCTACGAGCAGTACTTC
TRBV27	.	TRBJ1-2	TRBD1	CASSAGTALYGYTF	TGTGCCAGCAGTGCCGGGACAGCCCTATATGGCTACACCTTC
TRBV25-1	.	TRBJ1-6	.	CASSEYSYRGMENSPLHF	TGTGCCAGCAGTGAATATTCGTATAGGGGAATGGAGAATTCACCCCTCCACTTT
TRBV7-8	.	TRBJ2-1	TRBD2	CASRWGLAGGNEQFF	TGTGCCAGCAGGTGGGGACTAGCGGGGGGAAATGAGCAGTTCTTC
TRBV19	.	TRBJ2-7	.	CASSVLGEQYF	TGTGCCAGTAGTGTCCTCGGCGAGCAGTACTTC
TRBV7-2	.	TRBJ2-5	TRBD2	CASRPAGGGETQYF	TGTGCCAGCAGGCCGGCGGGGGGCGGAGAGACCCAGTACTTC
TRBV6-5	.	TRBJ2-2	.	CASSHPGVSTGELFF	TGTGCCAGCAGCCATCCCGGGGTTTCCACCGGGGAGCTGTTTTTT
TRBV6-6	.	TRBJ1-1	.	CASRGGTEAFF	TGTGCCAGCCGAGGGGGAACTGAAGCTTTCTTT
TRBV5-4	.	TRBJ2-5	.	CASSSLEQETQYF	TGTGCCAGCAGCTCGTTAGAACAAGAGACCCAGTACTTC
TRBV10-2	few	TRBJ2-7	TRBD1	CASSRSGTGTYEQYF	TGCGCCAGCAGTCGAAGTGGGACAGGAACCTACGAGCAGTACTTC
TRBV7-9	.	TRBJ1-1	.	CASSFPTVRSTEAFF	TGTGCCAGCAGCTTCCCCACAGTAAGATCCACTGAAGCTTTCTTT
TRBV5-4	.	TRBJ1-2	TRBD1	CASTLGGFTNYGYTF	TGTGCCAGCACTTTAGGGGGCTTCACTAACTATGGCTACACCTTC
TRBV6-1	.	TRBJ1-1	.	CASSELAGRGTEAFF	TGTGCCAGCAGTGAATTGGCGGGACGGGGGACTGAAGCTTTCTTT
TRBV5-6	once	TRBJ1-5	.	CASSLAILGNQPQHF	TGTGCCAGCAGCTTGGCTATTTTGGGCAATCAGCCCCAGCATTTT
TRBV7-7	medium-sized	TRBJ2-7	TRBD1	CASSDGTGPYEQYF	TGTGCCAGCAGCGACGGGACAGGGCCCTACGAGCAGTACTTC
TRBV29-1	.	TRBJ1-1	.	CSVPRGDTEAFF	TGCAGCGTCCCCAGGGGAGACACTGAAGCTTTCTTT
TRBV11-1	.	TRBJ1-1	.	CASSLAREGNTEAFF	TGTGCCAGCAGCTTAGCGCGGGAGGGGAACACTGAAGCTTTCTTT
TRBV4-2	.	TRBJ2-1	TRBD2	CASSQDLAGPSSYNEQFF	TGTGCCAGCAGCCAAGATTTAGCGGGGCCGAGCTCCTACAATGAGCAGTTCTTC
TRBV2	.	TRBJ1-2	TRBD1	CASSSDRENYGYTF	TGTGCCAGCAGCTCCGACAGGGAGAACTATGGCTACACCTTC
TRBV4-1	.	TRBJ1-2	.	CASSQDIAGVWSYTF	TGCGCCAGCAGCCAAGATATCGCAGGGGTGTGGAGCTACACCTTC
TRBV7-9	.	TRBJ2-2	TRBD2	CASWGGTGELFF	TGTGCCAGCTGGGGGGGCACCGGGGAGCTGTTTTTT
TRBV11-2	.	TRBJ2-1	TRBD2	CASSLVGGGNEQFF	TGTGCCAGCAGCTTAGTTGGCGGGGGGAATGAGCAGTTCTTC
TRBV19	.	TRBJ1-1	TRBD1	CASRSLQGAVLNTEAFF	TGTGCCAGTAGGAGCCTACAGGGGGCTGTATTGAACACTGAAGCTTTCTTT
TRBV4-1	.	TRBJ2-7	TRBD1	CASSHKAGGYEQYF	TGCGCCAGCAGCCATAAAGCAGGGGGATACGAGCAGTACTTC